Each of the 12 T cell receptor beta chains below was sequenced from the same sample in a study of T cell responses to AZD1222 COVID-19 vaccine. Some clones are missing from TCRdb's copy, which holds only in-frame ones; the method was immunoSEQ multiplex PCR. The sample lists 150,000 to 200,000 clones, approximately 95% occurring once. The source was peripheral blood, collected on day 0 of AZD1222 vaccination. The receptor source for this set is an adult in good health.

The count of this clone is one. This chain joins TRBV19 and TRBJ1-5; 9 positions agree with TRBD1. The V gene's germline CDR1 is LNHDA and CDR2 SQIVND (reference sequence). CDR3 length equals 15 residues. J lost 3 bases, V lost 5 bases, and 5 bases had no gene match. Written as DNA, the CDR3 is TGTGCCAGTAGTTGGGACAGGGCCCTCAATCAGCCCCAGCATTTT. This codes for CASSWDRALNQPQHF.

The chain combines TRBV5-4 with TRBJ2-6; no firm D call. V lost 0 bases, J lost 0 bases, and 10 bases lay in between. CDR1 is SGHNT and CDR2 is YYREEE in the germline V gene (reference sequence). The CDR3 covers 17 residues. CDR3 sequence (DNA): TGTGCCAGCAGCTTGGAGACACGGACCTCTGGGGCCAACGTCCTGACTTTC. Residues: CASSLETRTSGANVLTF.

The genes are TRBV5-1 and TRBJ1-1; D gene unclear. V was shortened by 1 base and J by 2 bases, with 12 bases between the two germline ends. This CDR3 region has 15 residues. Germline V gene lookup returns CDR1 SGHRS and CDR2 YFSETQ. In nucleotides, the CDR3 is TGCGCCAGCAGCTTGAGTACAGTACCCAACACTGAAGCTTTCTTT. Amino acids: CASSLSTVPNTEAFF.

The CDR3 loop is CASSPNAGLSGNTIYF. The CDR3 nucleotides read TGTGCCAGCAGTCCCAACGCTGGTCTCTCTGGAAACACCATATATTTT. The chain has TRBV3-1 (or the pseudogene TRBV3-2) and TRBJ1-3; D is ambiguous. CDR1 LGHDT and CDR2 YNNKEL come from the germline V gene (reference sequence). V lost 6 bases to trimming and J lost 0 bases, with 15 bases between them. This CDR3 comprises 16 residues.

The chain joins TRBV28 to TRBJ2-3, with TRBD2 matching 8 bases. The CDR3 extends over 15 amino acids. The junction had 11 bases not matched to a gene; V was cut back by 10 bases and J by 2 bases. Germline V CDR1 and CDR2: MDHEN, SYDVKM. CDR3 DNA sequence: TGTGCCACCAAGAATAGCGGGACATACACAGATACGCAGTATTTT. This codes for CATKNSGTYTDTQYF.

The genes are TRBV2 and TRBJ2-3; D not certain. Deletions cut 5 bases from V and 1 base from J, with 13 bases between. Germline V gene lookup returns CDR1 SNHLY and CDR2 FYNNEI. There are 15 residues in the CDR3. CDR3 nucleotides: TGTGCCAGCAGTTCCATTGTAGCCCGCACAGATACGCAGTATTTT. This encodes CASSSIVARTDTQYF.

V is TRBV9 and J is TRBJ1-1; 7 bases line up with TRBD1. J was trimmed by 1 base and V by 4 bases; bases with no gene match: 4. This CDR3 spans 14 amino acids. CDR1 and CDR2 from the germline V gene are SGDLS and YYNGEE. The CDR3 region has the DNA TGTGCCAGCAGCCTTGGACAGGCGAACACTGAAGCTTTCTTT. Its protein is CASSLGQANTEAFF.

The CDR3 DNA reads as TGTGCCAGCCGCCTGGAGACCCAGTACTTC. Translation gives CASRLETQYF. The genes are TRBV6-5 and TRBJ2-5; D unclear. This CDR3 contains 10 residues. Trimming stripped 8 bases from V and 5 bases from J, with 6 bases between. Germline assignment: CDR1 MNHEY and CDR2 SVGAGI.

The rearrangement joins TRBV27 to TRBJ2-7; D is unresolved. Germline V lookup: CDR1 MNHEY, CDR2 SMNVEV (reference sequence). CDR3 length: 14 amino acids. V was trimmed by 2 bases and J by 6 bases, leaving 14 bases between them. The CDR3 region has the DNA TGTGCCAGCAGTTTAAATGACCCCAGTGGCGAGCAGTACTTC. Amino acid sequence: CASSLNDPSGEQYF.

This clone showed up just a few times. The chain has TRBV2 and TRBJ2-7, with D hard to call. The germline V gene has CDR1 SNHLY and CDR2 FYNNEI. The V end lost 8 bases, the J end lost 0 bases, and 8 bases lay between the germline ends. The CDR3 is 12 residues long. The CDR3 sequence: CASCRASYEQYF. The CDR3 nucleotides read TGTGCCAGCTGTCGTGCCTCCTACGAGCAGTACTTC.

The rearrangement joins TRBV6-5 to TRBJ1-1; D remains unclear. Germline lookup yields CDR1 MNHEY and CDR2 SVGAGI. With 4 bases removed from V and 1 base from J, the gap between germline ends came to 10 bases. CDR3 length: 14 residues. The CDR3 sequence: CASSSPLGNTEAFF. Here the CDR3 DNA reads TGTGCCAGCAGTTCCCCCCTAGGGAACACTGAAGCTTTCTTT.

This rearrangement joins TRBV5-1 to TRBJ2-1; 9 bases map to TRBD2. CDR1 is SGHRS and CDR2 is YFSETQ in the germline V gene. V lost 3 bases to trimming and J lost 5 bases; unmatched junction nucleotides: 6. This CDR3 contains 15 residues. This chain's CDR3 is CASSSASGTDNEQFF. The CDR3 DNA sequence: TGCGCCAGCAGCTCAGCTAGCGGGACTGACAATGAGCAGTTCTTC. Full variable domain (outside the CDR3, taken from reference TRBV5-1 and TRBJ2-1): KAGVTQTPRYLIKTRGQQVTLSCSPISGHRSVSWYQQTPGQGLQFLFEYFSETQRNKGNFPGRFSGRQFSNSRSEMNVSTLELGDSALYLCASSSASGTDNEQFFGPGTRLTVL.